Shown below are 32 T cell receptor beta chains from a single sample sequenced in a study of vaccination and CD4 T cells after COVID-19 (dated by TCRdb to between 2021 and 2024). The library came from PCR. Sequenced on an Illumina iSeq 100. DNA from cultured CD4+ T cells underwent TCR sequencing with the Oncomine TCR Beta short-read assay at the Johns Hopkins FTIC core. In-frame beta chains were kept once TCRdb had trimmed the public reads at Q25 with fastp and called clones with MiXCR. Every distinct CDR3 protein forms one entry, paired with its most common genes and DNA. The sample table shows about 7,800 distinct CDR3 sequences, and roughly 63% are seen once. Jointly, the top ten make up about 31% of the sample. This sample's treatment or condition label indicates: approximately nine-day PBMC culture with coronavirus spike peptide pools or control peptides (ViraFEST assay). Antigens of these TCRs are unknown.

The source material was CD4+ T cells from blood, cultured in vitro. These receptors were obtained from a human donor who had recovered from COVID-19.

V and J are TRBV7-2 and TRBJ2-7, with 11 bases identical to TRBD2. V was clipped by 5 bases and J by 3 bases; unmatched bases: 18. From germline, CDR1 is SGHTA and CDR2 FQGNSA. The CDR3 has 19 residues. CDR3 coding DNA: TGTGCCAGCAGCCAAGAAAGGCTTAGCGGGAGGGTCCAAGGCTACGAGCAGTACTTC. Amino acid sequence: CASSQERLSGRVQGYEQYF.

This chain uses TRBV20-1 with TRBJ2-5; D gene uncertain. The germline V gene has CDR1 DFQATT and CDR2 SNEGSKA (reference sequence). The CDR3 covers 11 residues. In DNA form, the CDR3 reads TGCAGGGCACAGCTTCAAGAGACCCAGTACTTC. Protein sequence: CRAQLQETQYF.

The rearrangement joins TRBV20-1 to TRBJ2-7; D gene ambiguous. This CDR3 is 10 amino acids long. Trimming stripped 3 bases from V and 1 base from J, with 1 base between. The V gene's germline CDR1 is DFQATT and CDR2 SNEGSKA (reference sequence). CDR3 in amino acids: CSASSYEQYF. Written as DNA, the CDR3 is TGCAGTGCTAGTTCCTACGAGCAGTACTTC.

This clonotype was seen a single time. This sequence joins TRBV5-1 and TRBJ1-1; D is possibly TRBD1 (5 bases). The germline CDR1 and CDR2 sequences are SGHRS and YFSETQ. The CDR3 is 15 amino acids. Deletions cut 2 bases from V and 0 bases from J, with 11 bases between. CDR3 residues: CASSFGAAMNTEAFF. CDR3 nucleotide sequence: TGCGCCAGCAGCTTCGGGGCAGCTATGAACACTGAAGCTTTCTTT.

Comment on this clonotype: One junction end disagrees with the germline gene, perhaps due to a read error. This CDR3 reads CSARDSFGGGNNRPQHF. The DNA for the CDR3 is TGCAGTGCTAGAGATTCTTTTGGAGGAGGGAATAATCGGCCCCAGCATTTT. The V and J genes are TRBV20-1 and TRBJ1-5; no clear D. This CDR3 has 17 amino acids. Germline CDR1 is DFQATT and CDR2 is SNEGSKA (reference sequence).

The chain has TRBV2 and TRBJ1-2; D remains unclear. This CDR3 contains 10 residues. Germline loops: CDR1 SNHLY, CDR2 FYNNEI. V lost 7 bases, J lost 8 bases, and 8 bases lay in between. The DNA for the CDR3 is TGTGCCAGCACGGACCGGGGCTACACCTTC. As protein: CASTDRGYTF.

In this sample, this clonotype turned up a few times. The rearrangement joins TRBV11-3 to TRBJ1-2; D remains ambiguous. Trimming removed 2 bases from V and 8 bases from J, with 12 bases in between. CDR3 size: 13 residues. CDR1 SGHNT and CDR2 YENEEA come from the germline V gene. The CDR3 spells CASSLYGARGYTF. The CDR3 bases are TGTGCCAGCAGCTTATACGGAGCCCGCGGCTACACCTTC.

Written as DNA, the CDR3 is TGTGCCAGCAGTGGCAGGCCCACCGGGGAGCTGTTTTTT. This translates into CASSGRPTGELFF. The V and J genes are TRBV6-4 and TRBJ2-2; unclear D gene. Between the trimmed V and J ends, which lost 4 bases and 4 bases, there was a span of 7 bases. Germline assignment: CDR1 MRHNA and CDR2 SNTAGT. The CDR3 is 13 residues long.

The chain has TRBV28 and TRBJ1-6; D remains unclear. There are 15 residues in the CDR3. CDR1 and CDR2 from the germline V gene are MDHEN and SYDVKM. V lost 3 bases and J 8 bases, leaving 14 bases between the germline ends. CDR3: CASSFRKRWYSPLHF. As DNA, the CDR3 is TGTGCCAGCAGTTTCAGGAAAAGGTGGTATTCACCCCTCCACTTT.

The chain couples TRBV7-9 to TRBJ2-7, with 7 bases lining up with TRBD1. This CDR3 has 14 amino acids. Germline V gene sequence: CDR1 SEHNR, CDR2 FQNEAQ (reference sequence). V was pared by 1 base and J by 0 bases, with 0 bases of the junction left unmatched. The CDR3 bases are TGTGCCAGCAGCTTAGACAGGGGCTCCTACGAGCAGTACTTC. This gives the protein CASSLDRGSYEQYF.

V and J are TRBV28 and TRBJ1-1; no definite D call. CDR3 length equals 12 residues. CDR1 MDHEN and CDR2 SYDVKM come from the germline V gene. V was clipped by 1 base and J by 0 bases, with 0 bases between them. This CDR3 is CASSLLNTEAFF. The CDR3 region has the DNA TGTGCCAGCAGTTTATTGAACACTGAAGCTTTCTTT. The complete variable domain, with remaining parts taken from reference TRBV28 and TRBJ1-1, reads DVKVTQSSRYLVKRTGEKVFLECVQDMDHENMFWYRQDPGLGLRLIYFSYDVKMKEKGDIPEGYSVSREKKERFSLILESASTNQTSMYLCASSLLNTEAFFGQGTRLTVV.

The rearrangement links TRBV5-1 to TRBJ2-3; 8 nucleotides line up with TRBD2. The CDR3 extends over 16 amino acids. V was clipped by 0 bases and J by 4 bases; unmatched bases: 7. Germline loops: CDR1 SGHRS, CDR2 YFSETQ. CDR3 bases: TGCGCCAGCAGCTTGGACGGCGGGGGGTTCGCAGATACGCAGTATTTT. Protein product: CASSLDGGGFADTQYF.

The chain combines TRBV20-1 with TRBJ1-5; 7 positions match TRBD1. The germline gives CDR1 DFQATT, CDR2 SNEGSKA (reference sequence). The CDR3 extends over 13 amino acids. V lost 5 bases, J lost 5 bases, and 6 bases stayed unmatched. CDR3 region: CSALGTADQPQHF. DNA for the CDR3: TGCAGTGCTCTCGGGACAGCAGATCAGCCCCAGCATTTT.

The genes are TRBV10-3 and TRBJ1-3; D is unclear. The germline V gene encodes CDR1 ENHRY and CDR2 SYGVKD. This CDR3 has 16 amino acids. Between the trimmed V and J ends, which lost 1 base and 0 bases, there was a span of 10 bases. DNA of the CDR3: TGTGCCATCAGTGAGTTGGGCCCGAACTCTGGAAACACCATATATTTT. Translating it yields CAISELGPNSGNTIYF.

J is TRBJ2-7 and V is TRBV11-2, with TRBD2 identical over 9 bases. The CDR3 extends over 17 amino acids. Trimming at V came to 2 bases and at J to 4 bases, leaving 12 bases not matched to a gene. Germline values: CDR1 SGHAT, CDR2 FQNNGV. The CDR3 is CASSLLGLARGKYEQYF. The CDR3 nucleotides read TGTGCCAGCAGCTTACTCGGACTAGCGAGGGGGAAATACGAGCAGTACTTC.

This rearrangement joins TRBV2 to TRBJ1-2; D uncertain. The length of the CDR3 is 14 residues. Germline loops: CDR1 SNHLY, CDR2 FYNNEI. The V end lost 4 bases, the J end lost 4 bases, and 13 bases lay between the germline ends. CDR3 residues: CASSVEGSSYGYTF. The CDR3 DNA sequence: TGTGCCAGCAGTGTTGAGGGCTCATCCTATGGCTACACCTTC.

The chain couples TRBV20-1 to TRBJ1-1; 7 bases fit TRBD1. Germline V gene lookup returns CDR1 DFQATT and CDR2 SNEGSKA (reference sequence). The CDR3 has 14 residues. With 3 bases clipped from V and 3 bases from J, the junction kept 7 bases outside the gene matches. CDR3 protein: CSARVQGTYTEAFF. DNA of the CDR3: TGCAGTGCTAGGGTACAGGGGACATACACTGAAGCTTTCTTT.

The chain joins TRBV25-1 to TRBJ2-2, with 10 bases identical to TRBD1. Germline CDR1 is MGHDK and CDR2 is SYGVNS. J gave up 6 bases and V 8 bases, and 6 bases lay outside the gene matches. The CDR3 is made up of 14 amino acids. This chain's CDR3 is CASGGQGRAGELFF. The DNA for the CDR3 is TGTGCCAGCGGGGGACAGGGGAGGGCCGGGGAGCTGTTTTTT.

The J gene is TRBJ2-3, the V gene TRBV20-1; D call uncertain. Germline CDR1 is DFQATT and CDR2 is SNEGSKA (reference sequence). Between the trimmed V and J ends, which lost 1 base and 0 bases, there was a span of 8 bases. The CDR3 contains 14 residues. The CDR3 is CSARGLHSTDTQYF. CDR3 nucleotides: TGCAGTGCTAGAGGCCTACACAGCACAGATACGCAGTATTTT.

V and J are TRBV28 and TRBJ2-5; 9 bases fit TRBD1. V trimming: 2 bases; J trimming: 2 bases; junction bases outside the gene matches: 6. This CDR3 has 16 residues. The germline V gene encodes CDR1 MDHEN and CDR2 SYDVKM. CDR3 in amino acids: CASSLPGTGRQETQYF. CDR3 DNA: TGTGCCAGCAGTTTACCCGGGACAGGGCGGCAAGAGACCCAGTACTTC.

The rearrangement joins TRBV12-3 or TRBV12-4 to TRBJ2-5, with 8 bases matching TRBD2. The junction had 11 bases not matched to a gene; V was cut back by 4 bases and J by 4 bases. The CDR3 length is 16 residues. The CDR3 sequence is CASSSGRGGGIETQYF. Here the CDR3 DNA reads TGTGCCAGCAGTTCCGGTCGGGGGGGAGGCATAGAGACCCAGTACTTC.

The rearrangement links TRBV2 to TRBJ2-3; 15 bases are a match to TRBD2. With 7 bases clipped from V and 2 bases from J, the junction kept 7 bases outside the gene matches. The CDR3 has 17 amino acids. The germline CDR1 and CDR2 sequences are SNHLY and FYNNEI. The CDR3 coding sequence is TGTGCCAGCACCCTTTGGACTAGCGGGGGGGACACAGATACGCAGTATTTT. Residues: CASTLWTSGGDTDTQYF.

The gene calls are TRBV5-6 and TRBJ1-1; 7 bases line up with TRBD1. This CDR3 spans 15 amino acids. J gave up 5 bases and V 3 bases, and 10 bases lay outside the gene matches. CDR1 is SGHDT and CDR2 is YYEEEE in the germline V gene. The CDR3: CASSYRGVGVTEAFF. In nucleotides, the CDR3 is TGTGCCAGCAGCTACAGGGGAGTAGGGGTGACTGAAGCTTTCTTT.

V is TRBV5-1 and J is TRBJ1-1, with TRBD1 identical over 12 bases. Germline CDR1 and CDR2: SGHRS and YFSETQ. The CDR3 loop spans 17 amino acids. The V segment lost 6 bases and the J segment 5 bases; nucleotides outside the gene matches: 14. This CDR3 is CASIAGTGGASSTEAFF. The CDR3, as DNA: TGCGCCAGCATCGCCGGGACAGGGGGCGCATCCTCTACTGAAGCTTTCTTT.

The chain combines TRBV6-5 with TRBJ2-2; 12 bases match TRBD2. The CDR3 sequence is 19 residues long. V gave up 0 bases and J gave up 4 bases; unmatched junction bases: 9. Germline V gives CDR1 MNHEY, CDR2 SVGAGI. CDR3 protein: CASSYSPASGGASTGELFF. As DNA, the CDR3 is TGTGCCAGCAGTTACTCGCCGGCTAGCGGGGGGGCGAGCACCGGGGAGCTGTTTTTT.

The chain has TRBV6-1 and TRBJ2-5, with 9 bases aligning to TRBD2. The CDR3 is 14 amino acids. The germline V gene encodes CDR1 MNHNS and CDR2 SASEGT. The ends lost 4 bases at V and 5 bases at J; junction bases unmatched: 5. CDR3 DNA sequence: TGTGCCAGCAGTGGGCGGGGGGGCCCGGAGACCCAGTACTTC. Encoded protein: CASSGRGGPETQYF.

The chain couples TRBV11-3 to TRBJ2-5, with D perhaps being TRBD1 or TRBD2 (7 bases each). V lost 5 bases and J lost 4, with 23 bases in between. The CDR3 is 17 amino acids. Germline CDR1 reads SGHNT; CDR2 reads YENEEA. CDR3 amino acids: CASSPRRGGDYRETQYF. In nucleotides, the CDR3 is TGTGCCAGCAGCCCCCGCAGGGGGGGAGACTATCGAGAGACCCAGTACTTC.

The rearrangement uses TRBV28 and TRBJ2-5; D gene ambiguous. Germline CDR1 MDHEN, CDR2 SYDVKM. The length of the CDR3 is 13 residues. The ends were cut back, 1 base at V and 4 bases at J, with 7 bases in the middle. The CDR3 loop is CASSLLDGETQYF. The DNA of the CDR3 is TGTGCCAGCAGTTTATTGGACGGAGAGACCCAGTACTTC. Based on the CDR3 plus reference TRBV28 and TRBJ2-5, the full variable domain is DVKVTQSSRYLVKRTGEKVFLECVQDMDHENMFWYRQDPGLGLRLIYFSYDVKMKEKGDIPEGYSVSREKKERFSLILESASTNQTSMYLCASSLLDGETQYFGPGTRLLVL.

The V and J genes are TRBV12-3 or TRBV12-4 and TRBJ1-5; D remains unclear. Trimming left V 6 bases short and J 2 bases short, with 14 bases between. The CDR3 consists of 15 residues. The CDR3 DNA reads TGTGCCAGCAGACGGACGGGTGGTGGCAATCAGCCCCAGCATTTT. It specifies CASRRTGGGNQPQHF.

The chain carries TRBV19 and TRBJ1-2; TRBD1 might be the D (6 bases). CDR3 size: 13 residues. V was trimmed by 7 bases and J by 4 bases, leaving 13 bases between them. Germline CDR1 reads LNHDA; CDR2 reads SQIVND (reference sequence). Here the CDR3 reads CASNDRPSYGYTF. CDR3 bases: TGTGCCAGTAACGACAGGCCCTCCTATGGCTACACCTTC.

This clonotype came up once. V is TRBV19 and J is TRBJ2-7; unclear D gene. This CDR3 has 13 amino acids. Trimming shortened V by 5 bases and J by 0 bases, and 8 bases separated the two germline ends. Germline CDR1 reads LNHDA; CDR2 reads SQIVND (reference sequence). The CDR3 bases are TGTGCCAGTAGTGGACCAAACTCCTACGAGCAGTACTTC. It translates to CASSGPNSYEQYF.

The rearrangement links TRBV28 to TRBJ1-1; D possibly corresponds to TRBD1 (5 bases). V was clipped by 5 bases and J by 3 bases, with 19 bases between them. The CDR3 spans 16 residues. Germline V gives CDR1 MDHEN, CDR2 SYDVKM. This chain's CDR3 is CASSQIGRGVDTEAFF. The CDR3 DNA reads TGTGCCAGCAGTCAAATTGGACGGGGGGTAGACACTGAAGCTTTCTTT.